A single sample gave rise to the 15 T cell receptor beta chains below, sequenced in a study of PD-L1 blockade in urothelial cancer (dated by TCRdb to 2015 to 2018). Library creation used the immunoSEQ multiplex PCR assay. TCRdb mirrors the immuneACCESS table, restricted to in-frame sequences. Some clones are absent from its copies; in checked studies, under half trace to an unresolved V gene, and the reason for the others is unknown. The sample has under 40,000 clones on record, 80% to 95% of them singletons. Jointly, the top ten make up around 8% of the sample. The input for sequencing was PBMCs, taken around atezolizumab (anti-PD-L1) treatment. These receptors all come from a man between 70 and 80 years old with urothelial cancer.

The gene calls are TRBV6-5 and TRBJ2-1; 8 bases agree with TRBD2. CDR3 length: 15 amino acids. The V and J ends lost 2 bases and 6 bases, in that order; junction bases with no gene match: 6. CDR1 and CDR2 from the germline V gene are MNHEY and SVGAGI. In DNA form, the CDR3 reads TGTGCCAGCAGTTACGAGGGACTAGGCCCCAATGAGCAGTTCTTC. Translation gives CASSYEGLGPNEQFF.

This clone was detected only once. The gene calls are TRBV30 and TRBJ2-7; 10 bases agree with TRBD1. Germline V gene lookup returns CDR1 GTSNPN and CDR2 SVGIG (reference sequence). V was clipped by 0 bases and J by 4 bases; unmatched bases: 3. The CDR3 sequence is 14 residues long. The CDR3 DNA follows: TGTGCCTGGAGTGTAGGGACAGGGGCTTACGAGCAGTACTTC. This translates into CAWSVGTGAYEQYF.

J is TRBJ2-2 and V is TRBV19, with a possible D match to TRBD1 (6 bases). Germline V lookup: CDR1 LNHDA, CDR2 SQIVND (reference sequence). CDR3 length: 14 amino acids. Trimming removed 6 bases from V and 4 bases from J, with 12 bases in between. In nucleotides, the CDR3 is TGTGCCAGTAGCCCCAGGGGACGCACCGGGGAGCTGTTTTTT. Protein: CASSPRGRTGELFF. The variable domain in full, completed from reference TRBV19 and TRBJ2-2, reads DGGITQSPKYLFRKEGQNVTLSCEQNLNHDAMYWYRQDPGQGLRLIYYSQIVNDFQKGDIAEGYSVSREKKESFPLTVTSAQKNPTAFYLCASSPRGRTGELFFGEGSRLTVL.

The chain has TRBV2 and TRBJ2-1, with 10 bases lining up with TRBD1. Germline-derived CDR1 and CDR2 are SNHLY and FYNNEI. There are 15 residues in the CDR3. V trimming: 6 bases; J trimming: 0 bases; junction bases outside the gene matches: 2. The CDR3 loop is CASRRDRGSYNEQFF. CDR3 nucleotide sequence: TGTGCCAGCAGGAGGGACAGGGGCTCCTACAATGAGCAGTTCTTC. Full variable domain (remainder filled in from reference TRBV2 and TRBJ2-1): EPEVTQTPSHQVTQMGQEVILRCVPISNHLYFYWYRQILGQKVEFLVSFYNNEISEKSEIFDDQFSVERPDGSNFTLKIRSTKLEDSAMYFCASRRDRGSYNEQFFGPGTRLTVL.

This clone appeared a few times. The chain couples TRBV10-2 to TRBJ2-1; TRBD2 agrees at 10 bases. The CDR3 is made up of 14 amino acids. In germline, CDR1 is WSHSY, CDR2 SAAADI. The V and J ends lost 6 bases and 4 bases, in that order; junction bases with no gene match: 3. The CDR3 DNA reads as TGCGCCAGCAGGACTAGCGGGTATTACAATGAGCAGTTCTTC. Its translation is CASRTSGYYNEQFF.

The V call is TRBV11-2, the J call TRBJ2-7; D perhaps matches TRBD1 (5 bases). Germline V CDR1 and CDR2: SGHAT, FQNNGV. V was trimmed by 3 bases and J by 3 bases, leaving 9 bases between them. CDR3 size: 13 residues. The CDR3, as DNA: TGTGCCAGCAGCTTCTCGCAGGGCTACGAGCAGTACTTC. This encodes CASSFSQGYEQYF.

The CDR3 coding sequence is TGTGCCAGCTCACTCCTTCACAGTGAGCCTGGAAGGGGCACTGAAGCTTTCTTT. The encoded protein is CASSLLHSEPGRGTEAFF. The chain recombines TRBV18 with TRBJ1-1; D is possibly TRBD1 (5 bases). V lost 4 bases to trimming and J lost 4 bases, with 25 bases between them. Germline V gives CDR1 KGHSH, CDR2 LQKENI. CDR3 size: 18 residues.

V is TRBV30 and J is TRBJ2-3; no definite D call. Deletions cut 2 bases from V and 4 bases from J, with 10 bases between. Germline values: CDR1 GTSNPN, CDR2 SVGIG (reference sequence). The CDR3 totals 13 residues. The CDR3 DNA reads TGTGCCTGGAGTACCGGGTTCGCAGATACGCAGTATTTT. Protein product: CAWSTGFADTQYF.

V gene TRBV5-5 combines with J gene TRBJ1-5, with a weak D call TRBD1 (5 bases). CDR3 size: 16 residues. V lost 4 bases to trimming and J lost 2 bases, with 16 bases between them. Germline CDR1 SGHKS, CDR2 YYEKEE (reference sequence). CDR3 sequence reads: CASSPVAGLGNQPQHF. In nucleotides, the CDR3 is TGTGCCAGCAGCCCGGTCGCAGGGCTCGGCAATCAGCCCCAGCATTTT.

This chain connects TRBV6-6 to TRBJ2-5; 7 nucleotides line up with TRBD2. This CDR3 region has 15 residues. Germline V CDR1 and CDR2: MNHNY, SVGAGI (reference sequence). V dropped 2 bases and J dropped 5; count of bases not matched to a gene: 8. CDR3: CASSYVSSGMETQYF. DNA for the CDR3: TGTGCCAGCAGTTACGTTTCCAGCGGGATGGAGACCCAGTACTTC.

This clone was seen just once. This chain's CDR3 is CASSLSPTVHYEQYF. In nucleotides, the CDR3 is TGTGCCAGCAGTTTATCCCCGACAGTGCACTACGAGCAGTACTTC. V usage is TRBV27 and J usage is TRBJ2-7, with TRBD1 as a possible D gene (5 bases). The CDR3 extends over 15 amino acids. From germline, CDR1 is MNHEY and CDR2 SMNVEV (reference sequence). Trimming pared 0 bases from V and 3 bases from J, leaving 12 bases between.

The genes are TRBV6-6 and TRBJ2-2; 9 bases are shared with TRBD1. V dropped 7 bases and J dropped 8; count of bases not matched to a gene: 11. This CDR3 comprises 15 residues. Germline V gene sequence: CDR1 MNHNY, CDR2 SVGAGI (reference sequence). CDR3 in amino acids: CASKRTGVFPGELFF. The CDR3 DNA sequence: TGTGCCAGCAAACGGACAGGGGTATTTCCAGGGGAGCTGTTTTTT.

In its sample, this clone was seen a few times. The chain is built from TRBV28 and TRBJ1-4; TRBD1 aligns across 8 bases. Germline loops: CDR1 MDHEN, CDR2 SYDVKM. The CDR3 spans 16 residues. After removal of 6 bases from V and 8 bases from J, the junction contained 14 bases not matched to a gene. The CDR3 DNA is TGTGCCAGCAGACCCCGAATGGACAGGGACGAAGAAAAACTGTTTTTT. As protein: CASRPRMDRDEEKLFF.

The chain's CDR3 is CASSLAVMTGGDEKLFF. The CDR3 nucleotides are TGTGCCAGCAGCTTAGCGGTAATGACAGGGGGTGATGAAAAACTGTTTTTT. The chain carries TRBV7-2 and TRBJ1-4, with 9 bases identical to TRBD1. Germline V gene sequence: CDR1 SGHTA, CDR2 FQGNSA. This CDR3 comprises 17 residues. V shed 0 bases and J 6 bases; nucleotides not matched to a gene: 8.

The chain has TRBV27 and TRBJ2-7; the D is unclear. This CDR3 region has 14 residues. V was trimmed by 3 bases and J by 0 bases, leaving 9 bases between them. Germline V gene sequence: CDR1 MNHEY, CDR2 SMNVEV (reference sequence). This chain's CDR3 is CASSFRGASYEQYF. The CDR3 DNA sequence: TGTGCCAGCAGTTTCCGCGGAGCCTCCTACGAGCAGTACTTC.